The clone carrying this T cell receptor beta chain turned up a few times. Its antigen remains unknown. This record belongs to a study of cytotoxic CD8 clonotypes in ibrutinib-treated CLL. Findings of the study overall: Baseline levels were approached again at progression, after clonality had risen at ibrutinib response.

This CDR3 region has 13 residues. Germline-derived CDR1 and CDR2 are SEHNR and FQNEAQ (reference sequence). V was trimmed by 5 bases and J by 0 bases, leaving 8 bases between them. With sequencing, the targeted depth ranged from 1 in 200,000 to 1 in 1 million T cells. Repertoires were generated with immunoSEQ multiplex PCR, while TCRdb's copy carries only in-frame clones and drops some. The sample has about 310,000 clones, about 77% seen once; the top ten hold over 6.5%. The V call is TRBV7-9, the J call TRBJ2-7; D unclear. Sequenced material: PBMCs, taken before ibrutinib treatment. The source of this sequence is a human donor with chronic lymphocytic leukemia. In nucleotides, the CDR3 is TGTGCCAGCAGCCCAGGAACCTCCTACGAGCAGTACTTC. Its protein is CASSPGTSYEQYF.